The rows below give T cell receptor beta chains drawn from one sample of a study of shared clonotypes between healthy human individuals. Data came from immunoSEQ multiplex PCR; TCRdb stores just in-frame clones and leaves some out. The sample records about 2 million clones, about 95% being singletons. The sequenced sample was naive CD8+ T cells sorted from blood. These receptors all come from a man in his late teens or twenties in good health. CDR3s include the opening cysteine and the closing phenylalanine or tryptophan. The D gene is left open where the match is weak. Clone size, where shown, is once, few, many, or a class for clones that have expanded.

cdr3_aa | cdr3_nt | clone_size | d_call | j_call | v_call
CASSPEGDLQETQYF | TGTGCCAGCAGTCCCGAAGGGGACCTCCAAGAGACCCAGTACTTC | . | . | TRBJ2-5 | TRBV25-1
CASSQLSSGYEQYF | TGCGCCAGCAGCCAATTGTCTAGCGGATACGAGCAGTACTTC | . | TRBD2 | TRBJ2-7 | TRBV4-1
CASSFETGISLDTQYF | TGTGCCAGCAGCTTCGAGACAGGGATATCATTAGATACGCAGTATTTT | . | TRBD1 | TRBJ2-3 | TRBV5-8
CASSLDEAGGDTEAFF | TGTGCCAGCAGCTTAGATGAGGCAGGAGGGGACACTGAAGCTTTCTTT | few | . | TRBJ1-1 | TRBV7-9
CASSFWTGGTNTEAFF | TGTGCCAGCAGTTTTTGGACAGGGGGTACGAACACTGAAGCTTTCTTT | . | TRBD1 | TRBJ1-1 | TRBV27
CASRALSSGTDTQYF | TGCGCCAGCAGGGCTCTGAGTAGCGGCACAGATACGCAGTATTTT | . | . | TRBJ2-3 | TRBV10-2
CASSPGQNEKLFF | TGTGCCAGCAGCCCCGGACAAAATGAAAAACTGTTTTTT | . | . | TRBJ1-4 | TRBV13
CASSPWDTTGDTQYF | TGTGCCAGCTCACCTTGGGACACCACGGGAGATACGCAGTATTTT | . | . | TRBJ2-3 | TRBV18
CASSLVGDTQYF | TGTGCCAGCTCGCTAGTCGGAGATACGCAGTATTTT | . | . | TRBJ2-3 | TRBV27
CASRPRDLQEINRAFF | TGTGCCAGCAGACCCAGAGACCTACAGGAAATCAATCGGGCTTTCTTT | . | . | TRBJ1-1 | TRBV6-6
CASSPLDGQHEKLFF | TGCGCCAGCAGCCCCCTAGACGGGCAACACGAAAAACTGTTTTTT | . | . | TRBJ1-4 | TRBV4-1
CATNPGSTTGEQFF | TGTGCCACCAACCCCGGCAGCACCACGGGTGAGCAGTTCTTC | . | . | TRBJ2-1 | TRBV28
CASSPGLGPAYEQYF | TGTGCCAGCAGCCCTGGGTTGGGGCCGGCGTACGAGCAGTACTTC | . | . | TRBJ2-7 | TRBV27
CASSPGLGGEQYF | TGTGCCAGCAGTCCCGGACTAGGGGGCGAGCAGTACTTC | . | . | TRBJ2-7 | TRBV6-6
CASSLWTGGQRDTQYF | TGCGCCAGCAGCTTATGGACAGGGGGCCAGAGGGATACGCAGTATTTT | . | TRBD1 | TRBJ2-3 | TRBV5-1
CASSVPTSGGYNEQFF | TGTGCCAGCAGCGTACCCACTAGCGGGGGGTACAATGAGCAGTTCTTC | once | TRBD2 | TRBJ2-1 | TRBV9
CASSLEREPMGYEQFF | TGCGCCAGCAGCTTGGAGCGGGAGCCCATGGGCTATGAGCAGTTCTTC | . | TRBD2 | TRBJ2-1 | TRBV5-1